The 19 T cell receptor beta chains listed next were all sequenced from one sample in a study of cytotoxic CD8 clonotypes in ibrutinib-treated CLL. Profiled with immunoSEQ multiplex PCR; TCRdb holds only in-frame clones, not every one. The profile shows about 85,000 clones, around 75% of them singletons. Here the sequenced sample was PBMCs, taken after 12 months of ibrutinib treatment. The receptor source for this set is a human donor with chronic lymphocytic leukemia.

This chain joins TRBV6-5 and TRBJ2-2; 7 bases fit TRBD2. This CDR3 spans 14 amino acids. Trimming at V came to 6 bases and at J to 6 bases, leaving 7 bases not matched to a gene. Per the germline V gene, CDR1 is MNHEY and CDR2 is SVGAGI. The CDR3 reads CASSPGGIAGELFF. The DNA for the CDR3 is TGTGCCAGCAGCCCCGGGGGGATCGCCGGGGAGCTGTTTTTT.

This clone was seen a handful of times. CDR3 nucleotides: TGTGCCAGTAGTATAGGGCACCTCAGCGCCTACGAGCAGTACTTC. As protein: CASSIGHLSAYEQYF. The chain carries TRBV19 and TRBJ2-7; D is uncertain. The CDR3 is 15 amino acids. Germline loops: CDR1 LNHDA, CDR2 SQIVND (reference sequence). V dropped 1 base and J dropped 2 bases, with 12 bases sitting between them.

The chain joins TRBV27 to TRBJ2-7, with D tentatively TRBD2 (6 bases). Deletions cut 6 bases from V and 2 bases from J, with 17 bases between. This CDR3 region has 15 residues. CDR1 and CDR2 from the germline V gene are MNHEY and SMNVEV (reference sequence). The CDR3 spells CASSPAAGRPYEQYF. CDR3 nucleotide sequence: TGTGCCAGCAGCCCGGCTGCGGGGAGACCCTACGAGCAGTACTTC.

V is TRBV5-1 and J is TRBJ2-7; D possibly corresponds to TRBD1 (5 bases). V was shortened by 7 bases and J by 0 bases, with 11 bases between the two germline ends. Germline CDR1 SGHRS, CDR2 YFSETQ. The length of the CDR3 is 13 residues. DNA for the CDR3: TGCGCCAGCCGGCTGGGGCTCTCCTACGAGCAGTACTTC. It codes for CASRLGLSYEQYF.

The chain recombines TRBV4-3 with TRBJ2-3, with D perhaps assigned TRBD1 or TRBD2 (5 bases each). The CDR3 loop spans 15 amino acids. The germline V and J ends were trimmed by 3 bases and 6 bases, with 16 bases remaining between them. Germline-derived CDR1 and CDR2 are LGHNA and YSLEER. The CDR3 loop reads CASSQGTGFVDTQYF. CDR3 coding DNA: TGCGCCAGCAGCCAGGGGACCGGGTTTGTGGATACGCAGTATTTT.

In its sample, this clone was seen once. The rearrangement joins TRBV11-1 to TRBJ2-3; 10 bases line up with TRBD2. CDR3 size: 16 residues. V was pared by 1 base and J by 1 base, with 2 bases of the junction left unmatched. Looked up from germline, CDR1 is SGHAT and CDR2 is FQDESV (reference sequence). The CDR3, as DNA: TGTGCCAGCAGCTTAGGGCTAGCGGGAGGCACAGATACGCAGTATTTT. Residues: CASSLGLAGGTDTQYF.

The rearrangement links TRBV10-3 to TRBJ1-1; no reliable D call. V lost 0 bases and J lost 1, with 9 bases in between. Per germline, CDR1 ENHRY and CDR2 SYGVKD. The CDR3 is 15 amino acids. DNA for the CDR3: TGTGCCATCAGTGAGTCGGCAGGCCCGAACACTGAAGCTTTCTTT. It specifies CAISESAGPNTEAFF.

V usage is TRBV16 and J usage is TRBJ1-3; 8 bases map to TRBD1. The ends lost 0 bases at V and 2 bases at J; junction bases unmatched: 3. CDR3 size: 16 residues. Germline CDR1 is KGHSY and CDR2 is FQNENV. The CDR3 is CASSQSATGAGNTIYF. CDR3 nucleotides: TGTGCCAGCAGCCAATCGGCGACAGGGGCTGGAAACACCATATATTTT.

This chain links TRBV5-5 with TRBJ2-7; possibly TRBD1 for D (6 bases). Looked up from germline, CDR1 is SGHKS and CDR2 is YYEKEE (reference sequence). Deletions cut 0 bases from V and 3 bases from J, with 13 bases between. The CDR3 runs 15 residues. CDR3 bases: TGTGCCAGCAGCTTGGACAGGGTTCCCCGCTACGAGCAGTACTTC. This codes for CASSLDRVPRYEQYF.

CDR3 in DNA: TGTGCCATCAGTGAGGAGGAACCGGGCTACTACGAGCAGTACTTC. It codes for CAISEEEPGYYEQYF. The chain employs TRBV10-3 and TRBJ2-7; D remains ambiguous. CDR1 and CDR2 (germline): ENHRY, SYGVKD. V shed 2 bases and J shed 3 bases, with 14 bases lying between them. CDR3 size: 15 residues.

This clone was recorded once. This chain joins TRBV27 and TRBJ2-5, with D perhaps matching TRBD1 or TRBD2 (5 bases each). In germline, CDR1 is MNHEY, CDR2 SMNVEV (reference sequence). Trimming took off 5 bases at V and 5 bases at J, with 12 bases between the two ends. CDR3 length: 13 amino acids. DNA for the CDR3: TGTGCCAGCAGTCCCGGGACCGGGGAGACCCAGTACTTC. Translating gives CASSPGTGETQYF.

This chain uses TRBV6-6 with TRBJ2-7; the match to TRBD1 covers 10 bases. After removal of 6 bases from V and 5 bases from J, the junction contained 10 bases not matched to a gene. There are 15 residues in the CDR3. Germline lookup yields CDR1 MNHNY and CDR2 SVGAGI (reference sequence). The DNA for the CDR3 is TGTGCCAGCAGGCGGGCCGGACAGGGGGTCGACGAGCAGTACTTC. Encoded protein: CASRRAGQGVDEQYF.

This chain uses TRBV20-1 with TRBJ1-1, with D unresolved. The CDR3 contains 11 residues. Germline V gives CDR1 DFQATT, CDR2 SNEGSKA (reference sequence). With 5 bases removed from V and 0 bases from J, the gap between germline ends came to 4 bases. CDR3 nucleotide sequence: TGCAGTGCTCTTTTGAACACTGAAGCTTTCTTT. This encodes CSALLNTEAFF.

CDR3 region: CASSPRGANVLTF. As DNA, the CDR3 is TGTGCCAGCAGTCCTCGTGGGGCCAACGTCCTGACTTTC. This chain connects TRBV9 to TRBJ2-6; the D is unclear. The V end was cut by 5 bases, the J end by 3 bases, with 6 bases between. The CDR3 is 13 residues long. CDR1 is SGDLS and CDR2 is YYNGEE in the germline V gene.

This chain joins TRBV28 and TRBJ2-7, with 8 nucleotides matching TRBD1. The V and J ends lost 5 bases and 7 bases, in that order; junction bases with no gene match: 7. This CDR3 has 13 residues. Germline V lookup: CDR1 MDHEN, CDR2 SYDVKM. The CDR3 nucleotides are TGTGCCAGCAGTGGGACAGGTCTTGGGGAGCAGTACTTC. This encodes CASSGTGLGEQYF. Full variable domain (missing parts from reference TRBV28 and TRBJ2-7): DVKVTQSSRYLVKRTGEKVFLECVQDMDHENMFWYRQDPGLGLRLIYFSYDVKMKEKGDIPEGYSVSREKKERFSLILESASTNQTSMYLCASSGTGLGEQYFGPGTRLTVT.

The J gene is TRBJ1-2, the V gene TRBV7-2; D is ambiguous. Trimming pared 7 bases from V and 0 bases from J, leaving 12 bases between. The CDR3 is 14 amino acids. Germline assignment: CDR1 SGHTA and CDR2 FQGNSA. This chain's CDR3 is CASTPDVANYGYTF. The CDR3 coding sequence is TGTGCCAGCACCCCGGACGTAGCTAACTATGGCTACACCTTC.

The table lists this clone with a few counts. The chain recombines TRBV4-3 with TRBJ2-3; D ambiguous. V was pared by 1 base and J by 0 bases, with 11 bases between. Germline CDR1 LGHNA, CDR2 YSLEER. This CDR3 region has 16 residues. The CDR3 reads CASSQGAGFSTDTQYF. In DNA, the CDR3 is TGCGCCAGCAGCCAAGGGGCAGGTTTTAGCACAGATACGCAGTATTTT.

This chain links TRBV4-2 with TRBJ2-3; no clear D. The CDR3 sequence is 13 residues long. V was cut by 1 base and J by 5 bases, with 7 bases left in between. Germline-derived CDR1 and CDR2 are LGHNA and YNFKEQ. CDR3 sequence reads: CASSQGARDTQYF. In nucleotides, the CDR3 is TGTGCCAGCAGCCAAGGTGCCAGAGATACGCAGTATTTT.

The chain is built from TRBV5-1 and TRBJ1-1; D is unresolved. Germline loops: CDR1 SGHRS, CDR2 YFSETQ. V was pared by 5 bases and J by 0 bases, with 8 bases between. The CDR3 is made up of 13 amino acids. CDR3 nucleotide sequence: TGCGCCAGCAGGTTTGAAATGAACACTGAAGCTTTCTTT. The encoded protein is CASRFEMNTEAFF.